The clone carrying this T cell receptor (beta chain) was found once. What it binds is not known. One junction end disagrees with the germline gene, perhaps due to a read error. This CDR3 has 13 residues. Germline-derived CDR1 and CDR2 are SGHAT and FQNNGV. With 500 ng total RNA as template and a constant-region primer, TCR beta cDNA was made. ARM-PCR was slightly modified, and three nested multiplex PCR rounds with it gave rise to the TCR beta libraries. TRBV1-TRBV30 forward primers paired with a C-beta reverse primer were used in the first two PCR rounds, which ran around 10 cycles each. TCRdb re-analysed the multiplex PCR reads in MiXCR, keeping a single row per CDR3 protein. The repertoire consists of about 120,000 distinct CDR3 sequences, with roughly 69% occurring once and the leading ten covering about a tenth. This sample is drawn from a study of tumor-infiltrating lymphocytes in primary liver carcinoma.

General study results and limits: Significantly greater top-250-clone fractions characterized tumors relative to blood (p = 0.039).

Total RNA and DNA came together from approximately 20-30 mg of bulk tissue without cell sorting. Sequencing used liver tumor tissue from sampling region 1. Subset reported: tumor region T1, superior pole. This sequence was found in a woman in her sixties with primary liver carcinoma and hepatitis B virus infection. This chain connects TRBV11-2 to TRBJ2-7, with unresolved D. The CDR3, as DNA: TGTGCCAGCAGCTTAAACGCCACCTATGAGCAGTACTTC. Amino acids: CASSLNATYEQYF.